This T cell receptor beta chain emerged from a study of blood T cell repertoires in COVID-19. The authors' processing: Estimates of nucleated cell counts were drawn from the amplification of reference gene primers. Clones were sequenced by immunoSEQ multiplex PCR, and TCRdb holds only the in-frame ones, with some missing. V, J and clone size derive from that table, while D and trimming were established from the DNA sequence. Of about 170,000 clones listed, approximately 82% are singletons. Participant reports of clinical history set cohort assignment. This CDR3 spans 13 amino acids. Germline assignment: CDR1 GTSNPN and CDR2 SVGIG (reference sequence). Between the trimmed V and J ends, which lost 1 base and 4 bases, there was a span of 7 bases.

This rearrangement joins TRBV30 to TRBJ1-4; tentatively, D is TRBD1 (5 bases). The specimen was PBMCs or T cells enriched from blood (not recorded which). This sequence originates from a woman in her forties or fifties in a cohort exposed to, infected with or recovered from COVID-19 (not recorded which). CDR3: CAWSGQINEKLFF. The CDR3 nucleotides are TGTGCCTGGAGTGGACAGATTAATGAAAAACTGTTTTTT.